Listed below are T cell receptor beta chains from one sample, sequenced in a study of blood T cell repertoires in COVID-19. The protocol was immunoSEQ multiplex PCR, while the TCRdb copy is restricted to in-frame clones and leaves out a portion. The sample has about 68,000 clones; 86% are singletons. Sequenced input: peripheral blood. These receptors were collected from a woman aged 60-70 years with acute or convalescent COVID-19. The CDR3 runs from the conserved cysteine through the conserved F or W. A D gene is named only where the DNA matches it firmly. The size entry is marked missing in some rows and otherwise reads once, few, many or a size class.

j_call d_call clone_size v_call cdr3_aa cdr3_nt
TRBJ2-2 TRBD1 - TRBV5-1 CASSSRQGATNTGELFF TGCGCCAGCAGCTCACGGCAGGGGGCTACGAACACCGGGGAGCTGTTTTTT
TRBJ1-1 - - TRBV12-1 CASRTEGGLNTEAFF TGTGCCAGCAGAACTGAAGGGGGCTTGAACACTGAAGCTTTCTTT
TRBJ2-5 - - TRBV6-5 CASSYQGRETQYF TGTGCCAGCAGTTATCAGGGTCGGGAGACCCAGTACTTC
TRBJ1-3 - - TRBV28 CASRQTLSGGNTIYF TGTGCCAGCAGGCAAACACTATCGGGGGGAAACACCATATATTTT
TRBJ1-4 TRBD1 - TRBV11-3 CASSLEKGSGTAKILDEKLFF TGTGCCAGCAGCTTAGAGAAAGGATCCGGGACAGCTAAGATTCTTGATGAAAAACTGTTTTTT
TRBJ1-5 - - TRBV6-4 CASSVEEGQPQHF TGTGCCAGCAGTGTGGAGGAAGGTCAGCCCCAGCATTTT
TRBJ2-7 TRBD1 - TRBV19 CASSMRQGYEQYF TGTGCCAGTAGTATGAGACAGGGCTACGAGCAGTACTTC
TRBJ1-1 TRBD1 - TRBV10-1 CASRTGGRANTEAFF TGCGCCAGCAGAACAGGGGGCAGGGCGAACACTGAAGCTTTCTTT
TRBJ2-7 TRBD1 once TRBV5-4 CASRTSGWGQGTYEQYF TGTGCCAGCAGAACCTCCGGCTGGGGACAGGGGACTTACGAGCAGTACTTC
TRBJ2-1 TRBD2 few TRBV2 CASSKQLAGGYPFF TGTGCCAGCAGTAAACAACTAGCGGGGGGGTACCCGTTCTTC
TRBJ2-7 - once TRBV19 CASSPYYGSYEQYF TGTGCCAGTAGCCCTTACTACGGCTCCTACGAGCAGTACTTC
TRBJ2-2 TRBD2 - TRBV20-1 CSASRGGRARYTGELFF TGCAGTGCTAGTCGGGGCGGGAGGGCCCGGTACACCGGGGAGCTGTTTTTT
TRBJ2-7 TRBD1 - TRBV11-3 CASSAGTGGSYEQYF TGTGCCAGCAGCGCCGGGACAGGGGGCTCCTACGAGCAGTACTTC
TRBJ2-2 TRBD1 once TRBV27 CASRTGANTGELFF TGTGCCAGCCGGACAGGGGCGAACACCGGGGAGCTGTTTTTT
TRBJ2-2 - few TRBV7-9 CASSLTATGELFF TGTGCCAGCAGCCTAACAGCTACCGGGGAGCTGTTTTTT
TRBJ2-3 TRBD1 - TRBV7-3 CASSVQGSTDTQYF TGTGCCAGCAGTGTACAGGGGAGCACAGATACGCAGTATTTT
TRBJ1-2 - - TRBV5-1 CASSLGSRGAIYGYTF TGCGCCAGCAGCTTGGGGTCGCGGGGTGCGATCTATGGCTACACCTTC
TRBJ2-3 - - TRBV7-6 CASSLGTNIQVVGTQYF TGTGCCAGCAGCTTAGGAACAAATATTCAGGTTGTCGGTACGCAGTATTTT
TRBJ2-3 TRBD2 few TRBV5-1 CASSRGLVGVTDTQYF TGCGCCAGCAGCCGCGGACTAGTAGGGGTTACAGATACGCAGTATTTT
TRBJ1-1 - - TRBV10-3 CAISTSAGARGTEAFF TGTGCCATCAGTACTTCAGCCGGGGCCAGGGGCACTGAAGCTTTCTTT
TRBJ1-2 - once TRBV27 CASSRGVGNGYTF TGTGCCAGCAGTCGGGGGGTGGGTAATGGCTACACCTTC
TRBJ1-4 - - TRBV11-2 CASSWGGRGFEKLFF TGTGCCAGCAGCTGGGGCGGCAGGGGTTTTGAAAAACTGTTTTTT
TRBJ1-3 TRBD1 - TRBV28 CASSSLGQIIYF TGTGCCAGCAGTTCCCTGGGACAGATTATATATTTT
TRBJ1-1 - once TRBV28 CASSPPIRDYTEAFF TGTGCCAGCAGTCCTCCCATCAGGGACTACACTGAAGCTTTCTTT
TRBJ2-5 - - TRBV28 CASSFFQPQGQETQYF TGTGCCAGCAGTTTCTTTCAGCCCCAGGGTCAAGAGACCCAGTACTTC
TRBJ1-5 - few TRBV10-3 CAISERGGANQPQHF TGTGCCATCAGTGAGCGGGGGGGGGCAAATCAGCCCCAGCATTTT
TRBJ2-1 - - TRBV11-2 CASSSYTGNNEQFF TGTGCCAGCAGCTCGTACACAGGGAACAATGAGCAGTTCTTC
TRBJ2-7 - - TRBV18 CASSPSGLSYSYEQYF TGTGCCAGCTCGCCTTCAGGGCTAAGCTACTCCTACGAGCAGTACTTC
TRBJ1-2 - - TRBV7-8 CASSLDSYDSANYGYTF TGTGCCAGCAGCTTAGACTCTTACGACAGCGCTAACTATGGCTACACCTTC
TRBJ1-1 - once TRBV23-1 CASSQSPVNTEAFF TGCGCCAGCAGTCAATCCCCCGTGAACACTGAAGCTTTCTTT
TRBJ1-2 TRBD1 - TRBV2 CASSGDRARGYTF TGTGCCAGCAGTGGGGACAGGGCGAGGGGCTACACCTTC
TRBJ2-3 - few TRBV9 CASSPRGDTQYF TGTGCCAGCAGCCCCCGAGGAGATACGCAGTATTTT
TRBJ1-6 - once TRBV27 CASSFPVANSPLHF TGTGCCAGCAGTTTCCCCGTAGCCAATTCACCCCTCCACTTT
TRBJ1-2 - once TRBV6-5 CASSYIRQAGYGYTF TGTGCCAGCAGTTACATAAGACAGGCCGGCTATGGCTACACCTTC
TRBJ1-1 - once TRBV15 CATCPGLLMNTEAFF TGTGCCACTTGCCCGGGGTTATTAATGAACACTGAAGCTTTCTTT
TRBJ1-1 - once TRBV5-1 CASSGSTVNTEAFF TGCGCCAGCAGCGGGTCGACAGTGAACACTGAAGCTTTCTTT
TRBJ1-4 TRBD1 once TRBV6-5 CASSRRRQGSEKLFF TGTGCCAGCAGCCGCCGGAGACAGGGTTCTGAAAAACTGTTTTTT
TRBJ1-4 - - TRBV7-9 CASSPNRATGVKLFF TGTGCCAGCAGCCCTAACCGGGCCACGGGGGTGAAACTGTTTTTT
TRBJ2-7 - - TRBV4-2 CASSSQGSYEQYF TGTGCCAGCAGCTCCCAGGGGTCCTACGAGCAGTACTTC
TRBJ1-1 TRBD1 - TRBV7-2 CASSLGLGQGGDTEAFF TGTGCCAGCAGCTTAGGACTGGGACAGGGGGGGGACACTGAAGCTTTCTTT
TRBJ2-7 - - TRBV18 CASSLWTEKVYEQYF TGTGCCAGCTCACTTTGGACAGAAAAGGTATACGAGCAGTACTTC
TRBJ1-2 TRBD1 - TRBV3-1/TRBV3-2 CASKGQGANYGYTF TGTGCCAGCAAGGGACAGGGAGCTAACTATGGCTACACCTTC
TRBJ2-5 - - TRBV5-1 CASSLGGSGQETQYF TGCGCCAGCAGCTTAGGGGGTTCAGGCCAAGAGACCCAGTACTTC
TRBJ2-7 TRBD2 - TRBV5-1 CASSFGTRSYEQYF TGCGCCAGCAGTTTCGGGACTAGGTCCTACGAGCAGTACTTC
TRBJ2-7 TRBD2 - TRBV15 CATSTSGGRYEQYF TGTGCCACCAGCACCAGCGGGGGCCGCTACGAGCAGTACTTC
TRBJ1-1 - few TRBV18 CASSPSGQGTEAFF TGTGCCAGCTCACCCTCCGGACAAGGCACTGAAGCTTTCTTT
TRBJ2-7 TRBD2 - TRBV4-2 CASSQGEGGSAYEQYF TGTGCCAGCAGCCAAGGCGAGGGCGGGAGCGCTTACGAGCAGTACTTC
TRBJ2-1 TRBD2 - TRBV7-3 CASSLTGTSGTANSYNEQFF TGTGCCAGCAGCTTAACCGGGACTAGCGGGACCGCGAACTCCTACAATGAGCAGTTCTTC
TRBJ1-5 TRBD1 - TRBV19 CASSRGTGYSNQPQHF TGTGCCAGTAGTAGGGGGACAGGTTATAGCAATCAGCCCCAGCATTTT
TRBJ2-5 TRBD1 once TRBV5-1 CASTRQDRGETQYF TGCGCCAGCACCCGTCAGGACAGGGGAGAGACCCAGTACTTC
TRBJ1-1 TRBD1 - TRBV28 CASSSPGTGGDTEAFF TGTGCCAGCAGTTCCCCCGGGACAGGGGGGGACACTGAAGCTTTCTTT
TRBJ2-2 - - TRBV19 CASSMTGQGPGELFF TGTGCCAGTAGTATGACAGGCCAGGGACCCGGGGAGCTGTTTTTT
TRBJ1-1 TRBD1 few TRBV11-3 CASSFRPGGVAFF TGTGCCAGCAGCTTTCGGCCAGGGGGCGTGGCTTTCTTT
TRBJ1-2 - - TRBV9 CASSVELSGSYGYTF TGTGCCAGCAGCGTTGAACTCAGCGGCTCCTATGGCTACACCTTC